Below, one T cell receptor beta chain is given with its context. Its antigen is not identified. This entry comes from a study of T cell repertoires in cytomegalovirus infection. In the study overall: Public TCR beta signatures indicated both CMV infection and matching HLA type. Whole-study results and caveats: There were carriers of CMV plus the relevant HLA, and cumulative public TCR beta family frequency identified them. Clonotype analysis showed dominance of the ex vivo response by HLA-C-restricted CMV-specific TCR beta clonotypes.

TCRdb itself ran the reads through MiXCR, one entry per CDR3 protein. The sample consists of some 57,000 distinct CDR3 sequences, 33% of them appearing once. Germline V gives CDR1 MNHNS, CDR2 SASEGT. V gave up 4 bases and J gave up 8 bases; unmatched junction bases: 6. The CDR3 is 14 residues long. The rearrangement uses TRBV6-1 and TRBJ1-4; 8 positions match TRBD1. The receptor was derived from a human donor in good health (CMV status not recorded). Some clones in this sample may be carry-over from other donors' samples. Sequenced: PBMCs, sequenced either directly or after in vitro stimulation (not recorded which). The CDR3 is CASSVTGGREKLFF. The CDR3, as DNA: TGTGCCAGCAGTGTCACAGGGGGTAGGGAAAAACTGTTTTTT.